This T cell receptor beta chain comes out of a study of T cells in Graves' hyperthyroidism and ophthalmopathy. Per the germline V gene, CDR1 is DFQATT and CDR2 is SNEGSKA (reference sequence). V gave up 1 base and J gave up 1 base, with 8 bases separating them. This CDR3 has 14 amino acids. Overall study results and limits: Blood also contained most expanded thyroid clonotypes above 0.001.

Amplified regions were TCR beta CDR3 sequences from RNA transcripts. In the first-round RT-PCR of the TCR CDR3, the HTBI primer set was used. Each CDR3 protein gets one entry after TCRdb re-called the multiplex PCR reads with MiXCR. The repertoire holds 400,000 to 500,000 distinct CDR3 sequences, with about 15% as singletons. This clonotype has ten or more counts. Antigen unknown. No progression to ophthalmopathy during 18 months of follow-up defined stable disease. Reasons for excluding patients were uncontrolled infection, other autoimmune disease, pregnancy or lactation. Every diagnosis used clinical symptoms, serum thyroxine and TRAb, thyroid ultrasound and orbital computed tomography.

The V gene is TRBV20-1, the J gene TRBJ1-5; D possibly corresponds to TRBD1 (5 bases). The clonotype comes from a young woman with Graves' hyperthyroidism. The sample comprised blood. The CDR3 sequence: CSARGGRSNQPQHF. In DNA, the CDR3 is TGCAGTGCTAGAGGGGGCCGGAGCAATCAGCCCCAGCATTTT.